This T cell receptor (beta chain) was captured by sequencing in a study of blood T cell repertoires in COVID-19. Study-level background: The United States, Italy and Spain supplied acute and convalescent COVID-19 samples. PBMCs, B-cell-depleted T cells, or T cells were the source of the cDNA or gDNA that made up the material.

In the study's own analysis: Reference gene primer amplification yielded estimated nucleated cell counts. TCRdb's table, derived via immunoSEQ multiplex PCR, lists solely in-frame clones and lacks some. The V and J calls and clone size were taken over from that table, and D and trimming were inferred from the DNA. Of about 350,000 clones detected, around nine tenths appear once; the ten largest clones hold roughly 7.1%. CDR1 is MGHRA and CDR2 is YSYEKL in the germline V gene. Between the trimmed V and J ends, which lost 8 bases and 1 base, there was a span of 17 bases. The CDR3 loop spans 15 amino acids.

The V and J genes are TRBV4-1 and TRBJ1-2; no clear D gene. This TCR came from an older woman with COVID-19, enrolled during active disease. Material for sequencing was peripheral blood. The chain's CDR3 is CASQQMPKLNYGYTF. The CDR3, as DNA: TGCGCCAGCCAACAGATGCCAAAACTTAACTATGGCTACACCTTC.